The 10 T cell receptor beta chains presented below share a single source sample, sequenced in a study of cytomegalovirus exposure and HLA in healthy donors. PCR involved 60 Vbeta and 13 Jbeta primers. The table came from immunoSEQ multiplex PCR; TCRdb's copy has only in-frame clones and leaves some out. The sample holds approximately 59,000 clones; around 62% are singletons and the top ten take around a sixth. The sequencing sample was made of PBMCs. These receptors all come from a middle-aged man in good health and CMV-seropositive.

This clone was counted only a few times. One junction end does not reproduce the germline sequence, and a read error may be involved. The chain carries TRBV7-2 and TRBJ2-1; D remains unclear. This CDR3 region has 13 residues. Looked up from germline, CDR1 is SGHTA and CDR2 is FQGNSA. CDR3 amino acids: CASTPRSFNEQFF. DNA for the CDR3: TGTGCCAGCACCCCCAGGTCCTTCAATGAGCAGTTCTTC. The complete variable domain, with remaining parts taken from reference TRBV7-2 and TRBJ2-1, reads GAGVSQSPSNKVTEKGKDVELRCDPISGHTALYWYRQSLGQGLEFLIYFQGNSAPDKSGLPSDRFSAERTGGSVSTLTIQRTQQEDSAVYLCASTPRSFNEQFFGPGTRLTVL.

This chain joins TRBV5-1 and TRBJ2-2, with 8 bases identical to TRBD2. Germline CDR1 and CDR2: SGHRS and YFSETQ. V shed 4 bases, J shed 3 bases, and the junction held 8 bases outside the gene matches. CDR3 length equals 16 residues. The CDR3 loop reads CASSAEAGVDTGELFF. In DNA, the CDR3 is TGCGCCAGCAGCGCAGAAGCGGGAGTGGACACCGGGGAGCTGTTTTTT.

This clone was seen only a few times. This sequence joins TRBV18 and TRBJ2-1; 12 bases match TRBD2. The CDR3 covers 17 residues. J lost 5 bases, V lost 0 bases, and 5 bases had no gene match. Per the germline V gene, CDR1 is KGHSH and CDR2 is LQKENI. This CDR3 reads CASSPPTSGGFNNEQFF. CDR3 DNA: TGTGCCAGCTCACCACCTACTAGCGGGGGGTTCAACAATGAGCAGTTCTTC. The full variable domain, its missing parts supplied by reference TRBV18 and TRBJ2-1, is NAGVMQNPRHLVRRRGQEARLRCSPMKGHSHVYWYRQLPEEGLKFMVYLQKENIIDESGMPKERFSAEFPKEGPSILRIQQVVRGDSAAYFCASSPPTSGGFNNEQFFGPGTRLTVL.

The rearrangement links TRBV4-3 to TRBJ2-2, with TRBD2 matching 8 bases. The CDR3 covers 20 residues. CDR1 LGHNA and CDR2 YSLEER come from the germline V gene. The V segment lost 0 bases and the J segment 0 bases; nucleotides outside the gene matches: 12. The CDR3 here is CASSQDFPGGPYANTGELFF. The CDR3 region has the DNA TGCGCCAGCAGCCAAGATTTCCCGGGAGGGCCCTACGCGAACACCGGGGAGCTGTTTTTT.

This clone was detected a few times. Written as DNA, the CDR3 is TGTGCCAGCAGCAGCCGGGACAGGGCCGCTGAAGCTTTCTTT. Translated: CASSSRDRAAEAFF. V is TRBV5-4 and J is TRBJ1-1; 9 bases are a match to TRBD1. The CDR3 runs to 14 residues. Germline lookup yields CDR1 SGHNT and CDR2 YYREEE (reference sequence). V gave up 4 bases and J gave up 6 bases; unmatched junction bases: 7.

The CDR3 region has the DNA TGCGCCAGCAGCTTGGGGACAGGGGCCTACGAGCAGTACTTC. Translated: CASSLGTGAYEQYF. The chain recombines TRBV5-1 with TRBJ2-5; TRBD1 matches at 9 bases. The DNA end is a closer match to TRBJ2-7, so the J assignment may be wrong. Germline V gene sequence: CDR1 SGHRS, CDR2 YFSETQ. The CDR3 contains 14 residues.

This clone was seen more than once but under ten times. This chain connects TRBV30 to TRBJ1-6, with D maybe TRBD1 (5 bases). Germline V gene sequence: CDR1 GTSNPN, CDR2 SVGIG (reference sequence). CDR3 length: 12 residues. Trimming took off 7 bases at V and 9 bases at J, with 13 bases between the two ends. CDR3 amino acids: CAFQGEGSPLHF. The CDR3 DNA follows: TGTGCCTTTCAGGGTGAAGGTTCACCCCTCCACTTT.

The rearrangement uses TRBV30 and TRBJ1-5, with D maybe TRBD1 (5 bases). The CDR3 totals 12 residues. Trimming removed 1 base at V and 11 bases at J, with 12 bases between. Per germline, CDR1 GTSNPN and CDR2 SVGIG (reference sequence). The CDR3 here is CAWSETHRTQHF. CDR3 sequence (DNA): TGTGCCTGGAGTGAAACTCACAGGACCCAGCATTTT.

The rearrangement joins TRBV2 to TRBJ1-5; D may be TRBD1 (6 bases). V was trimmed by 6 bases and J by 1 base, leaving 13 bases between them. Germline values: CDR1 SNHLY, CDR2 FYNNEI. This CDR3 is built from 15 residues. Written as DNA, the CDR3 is TGTGCCAGCAGCAGGGGATTCGTGAGCAATCAGCCCCAGCATTTT. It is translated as CASSRGFVSNQPQHF. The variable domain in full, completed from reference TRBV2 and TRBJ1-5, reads EPEVTQTPSHQVTQMGQEVILRCVPISNHLYFYWYRQILGQKVEFLVSFYNNEISEKSEIFDDQFSVERPDGSNFTLKIRSTKLEDSAMYFCASSRGFVSNQPQHFGDGTRLSIL.

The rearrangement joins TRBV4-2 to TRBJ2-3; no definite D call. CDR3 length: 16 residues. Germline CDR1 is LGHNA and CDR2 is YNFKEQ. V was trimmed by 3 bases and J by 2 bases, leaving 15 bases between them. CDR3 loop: CASSQILRSTTDTQYF. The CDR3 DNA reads TGTGCCAGCAGCCAGATTCTACGATCTACCACAGATACGCAGTATTTT.